These 30 T cell receptor beta chains share one sample of origin, sequenced in a study of beta chain features in type 1 diabetes. Expressed TCRB transcripts were sequenced because the isolated RNA had all been reverse transcribed beforehand. Sequencing used immunoSEQ multiplex PCR; TCRdb keeps in-frame clones, though not all of them. This sample has 120,000 to 150,000 clones, with 9% to 10% found just once. Sequenced input: central memory CD4+ T cells from blood. Source of these receptors: a woman between 40 and 55 years old in good health.

About this clone itself: A junction boundary mismatches the germline segment, possibly from a read error. The genes are TRBV7-9 and TRBJ2-7, with 8 bases matching TRBD2. CDR3 length equals 15 residues. Germline values: CDR1 SEHNR, CDR2 FQNEAQ (reference sequence). The DNA for the CDR3 is TGTGCCGGCAGCCCCTATGCGGGGGGCGGATACGAGCAGTACTTC. Translated, it gives CAGSPYAGGGYEQYF.

The gene calls are TRBV6-6 and TRBJ1-2; 8 bases align to TRBD1. J lost 6 bases, V lost 6 bases, and 9 bases had no gene match. This CDR3 has 14 amino acids. Per germline, CDR1 MNHNY and CDR2 SVGAGI (reference sequence). This CDR3 reads CASSPRTGLDGYTF. DNA for the CDR3: TGTGCCAGCAGCCCCCGGACAGGGCTGGATGGCTACACCTTC.

This clone has a handful of counts. Germline and junction disagree at one end, which may indicate a read error. The chain joins TRBV7-7 to TRBJ2-5; 10 positions agree with TRBD2. CDR1 and CDR2 (germline): SSHAT, FNYEAQ (reference sequence). This CDR3 has 15 residues. Here the CDR3 reads CASSQAGGDQETQYF. CDR3 in DNA: TGTGCTAGCAGCCAAGCGGGGGGGGACCAAGAGACCCAGTACTTC.

This clone was counted ten times or more. The V and J genes are TRBV6-6 and TRBJ1-5; D unclear. Germline CDR1 MNHNY, CDR2 SVGAGI (reference sequence). This CDR3 comprises 14 residues. V lost 5 bases and J 7 bases, leaving 15 bases between the germline ends. As DNA, the CDR3 is TGTGCCAGCAGTCGAGGATTTGAGGGACAGCCCCAGCATTTT. This gives the protein CASSRGFEGQPQHF.

The chain couples TRBV2 to TRBJ1-5; D possibly corresponds to TRBD1 (6 bases). CDR1 is SNHLY and CDR2 is FYNNEI in the germline V gene. Trimming pared 4 bases from V and 1 base from J, leaving 11 bases between. The CDR3 runs 15 residues. The CDR3 loop reads CASSAGRGSNQPQHF. Here the CDR3 DNA reads TGTGCCAGCAGTGCCGGCAGGGGAAGCAATCAGCCCCAGCATTTT. Complete variable domain (other parts from reference TRBV2 and TRBJ1-5): EPEVTQTPSHQVTQMGQEVILRCVPISNHLYFYWYRQILGQKVEFLVSFYNNEISEKSEIFDDQFSVERPDGSNFTLKIRSTKLEDSAMYFCASSAGRGSNQPQHFGDGTRLSIL.

This clone was counted a few times. The rearrangement joins TRBV5-1 to TRBJ2-5, with D perhaps matching TRBD1 (6 bases). Germline assignment: CDR1 SGHRS and CDR2 YFSETQ. Trimming took off 3 bases at V and 5 bases at J, with 17 bases between the two ends. CDR3 length equals 15 residues. CDR3 protein: CASSSGTGQVETQYF. CDR3 sequence (DNA): TGCGCCAGCAGCTCGGGAACAGGGCAGGTGGAGACCCAGTACTTC.

This clone has just a few counts. The chain joins TRBV6-5 to TRBJ2-7; 8 nucleotides agree with TRBD1. The CDR3 has 12 amino acids. CDR1 and CDR2 from the germline V gene are MNHEY and SVGAGI. V shed 8 bases and J 3 bases; nucleotides not matched to a gene: 3. CDR3 loop: CASRDRFYEQYF. CDR3 DNA: TGTGCCAGCCGGGACAGGTTCTACGAGCAGTACTTC.

This clone appeared once. V gene TRBV5-1 combines with J gene TRBJ1-3; 7 nucleotides align to TRBD1. This CDR3 region has 15 residues. The germline V gene encodes CDR1 SGHRS and CDR2 YFSETQ. J lost 2 bases, V lost 2 bases, and 4 bases had no gene match. The CDR3 loop reads CASSLTGATGNTIYF. The CDR3 coding sequence is TGCGCCAGCAGCTTAACAGGGGCAACTGGAAACACCATATATTTT.

The chain couples TRBV5-1 to TRBJ2-2, with D perhaps TRBD1 (6 bases). CDR1 is SGHRS and CDR2 is YFSETQ in the germline V gene. CDR3 length equals 15 residues. V was clipped by 4 bases and J by 6 bases, with 16 bases between them. CDR3 amino acids: CASSLDSRTSGELFF. As DNA, the CDR3 is TGCGCCAGCAGCCTGGACAGCCGAACCTCCGGGGAGCTGTTTTTT.

The V gene is TRBV5-1, the J gene TRBJ1-1, with D possibly matching TRBD1 (6 bases). Germline V gene lookup returns CDR1 SGHRS and CDR2 YFSETQ. V dropped 6 bases and J dropped 4 bases, with 13 bases sitting between them. The length of the CDR3 is 13 residues. The CDR3 region has the DNA TGCGCCAGCACTCGGGACACAAGCACTGAAGCTTTCTTT. It encodes CASTRDTSTEAFF.

The chain has TRBV7-8 and TRBJ1-2, with a weak D call TRBD1 (6 bases). V lost 4 bases to trimming and J lost 5 bases, with 14 bases between them. Germline V gene lookup returns CDR1 SGHVS and CDR2 FQNEAQ. The CDR3 length is 14 residues. CDR3 coding DNA: TGTGCCAGCAGCTCCGCGGGGGGCGGGTATGGCTACACCTTC. It yields the protein CASSSAGGGYGYTF.

This clone was counted only a few times. DNA of the CDR3: TGTGCCAGCAGCTCGCCGAGGAGAAGCTCCTACGAGCAGTACTTC. Translated, it gives CASSSPRRSSYEQYF. The chain is built from TRBV11-2 and TRBJ2-7, with unresolved D. CDR3 length equals 15 residues. The V end was cut by 4 bases, the J end by 0 bases, with 13 bases between. From germline, CDR1 is SGHAT and CDR2 FQNNGV.

This clone was found many times. This rearrangement joins TRBV2 to TRBJ1-2; TRBD1 matches 9 bases. Germline loops: CDR1 SNHLY, CDR2 FYNNEI. This CDR3 has 12 amino acids. Germline trimming cut 6 bases from V and 6 bases from J; bases unmatched to any gene: 2. The CDR3 loop is CASRGQGDGYTF. The DNA for the CDR3 is TGTGCCAGCAGGGGACAGGGTGATGGCTACACCTTC.

The rearrangement joins TRBV7-2 to TRBJ2-7; 9 positions match TRBD1. This CDR3 contains 14 residues. CDR1 is SGHTA, CDR2 FQGNSA, per germline. V lost 5 bases, J lost 5 bases, and 7 bases stayed unmatched. The CDR3 here is CASSTGTGRNEQYF. In DNA, the CDR3 is TGTGCCAGCAGCACCGGGACAGGGAGAAACGAGCAGTACTTC.

This clone is labeled as medium-sized. V and J are TRBV16 and TRBJ2-3; 9 bases agree with TRBD1. Per germline, CDR1 KGHSY and CDR2 FQNENV. The V segment lost 7 bases and the J segment 4 bases; nucleotides outside the gene matches: 3. This CDR3 has 13 amino acids. Here the CDR3 reads CASNGQGSDTQYF. For the CDR3, the DNA is TGTGCCAGCAACGGACAGGGGTCAGATACGCAGTATTTT.

This clone has a handful of counts. This chain connects TRBV7-9 to TRBJ1-2, with 7 bases that match TRBD1. The CDR3 runs to 14 residues. V trimming: 5 bases; J trimming: 3 bases; junction bases outside the gene matches: 6. Germline V gene sequence: CDR1 SEHNR, CDR2 FQNEAQ (reference sequence). The CDR3 bases are TGTGCCAGCAGCGAAGAAACAGGGGACTATGGCTACACCTTC. Protein: CASSEETGDYGYTF.

This clone was seen only a few times. Mismatch with germline at one junction end may stem from a read error. The chain links TRBV7-9 to TRBJ2-7; D remains unclear. Germline loops: CDR1 SEHNR, CDR2 FQNEAQ (reference sequence). The CDR3 covers 14 residues. The CDR3 nucleotides are TGTGCCAGCAGCTTGGGCTCATCCCTATACGGGCAGTACTTC. Its translation is CASSLGSSLYGQYF.

This clone was observed a few times. The chain has TRBV6-5 and TRBJ1-1; tentatively, D is TRBD1 (6 bases). The germline CDR1 and CDR2 sequences are MNHEY and SVGAGI. V gave up 5 bases and J gave up 5 bases, with 15 bases separating them. This CDR3 contains 14 residues. The CDR3 is CASSRKGVGTEAFF. The CDR3 DNA sequence: TGTGCCAGCAGTCGAAAGGGGGTTGGGACTGAAGCTTTCTTT.

V and J are TRBV29-1 and TRBJ1-1; TRBD1 agrees at 7 bases. The CDR3 loop spans 13 amino acids. Trimming at V came to 4 bases and at J to 3 bases, leaving 5 bases not matched to a gene. Germline CDR1 reads SQVTM; CDR2 reads ANQGSEA. CDR3 sequence (DNA): TGCAGCGTTGGAGGGGGCAGGGACACTGAAGCTTTCTTT. It translates to CSVGGGRDTEAFF.

As DNA, the CDR3 is TGTGCCACCAGCAGAGAAGGGCAGGGGGGTTACGAGCAGTACTTC. It encodes CATSREGQGGYEQYF. The V and J genes are TRBV15 and TRBJ2-7, with a weak D call TRBD1 (7 bases). The germline gives CDR1 LNHNV, CDR2 YYDKDF (reference sequence). CDR3 length: 15 amino acids. The V end lost 0 bases, the J end lost 4 bases, and 13 bases lay between the germline ends.

This clone turned up a few times. The CDR3 sequence: CASSFRGGAIDTQYF. The CDR3 DNA is TGCGCCAGCAGCTTTCGCGGGGGGGCGATAGATACGCAGTATTTT. The chain is built from TRBV5-1 and TRBJ2-3; 9 nucleotides align to TRBD2. Germline V CDR1 and CDR2: SGHRS, YFSETQ. V trimming: 2 bases; J trimming: 5 bases; junction bases outside the gene matches: 6. The CDR3 length is 15 residues.

The CDR3 sequence: CASSLARSAGGEQFF. The CDR3 DNA sequence: TGTGCCAGCAGCTTAGCGCGATCGGCAGGGGGTGAGCAGTTCTTC. This rearrangement joins TRBV7-2 to TRBJ2-1; TRBD1 matches at 7 bases. The CDR3 sequence is 15 residues long. The trim removed 0 bases at V and 9 bases at J, leaving 8 bases unmatched. Per the germline V gene, CDR1 is SGHTA and CDR2 is FQGNSA.

This clone has more than one count but fewer than ten. The chain employs TRBV6-5 and TRBJ2-1, with a weak D call TRBD2 (5 bases). V was pared by 8 bases and J by 10 bases, with 12 bases between. Germline V gene lookup returns CDR1 MNHEY and CDR2 SVGAGI. This CDR3 is built from 11 residues. The DNA of the CDR3 is TGTGCCAGCCGTCACTGGGAGGAGCAGTTCTTC. This encodes CASRHWEEQFF.

This chain connects TRBV6-5 to TRBJ2-1; D not resolved. Looked up from germline, CDR1 is MNHEY and CDR2 is SVGAGI. V was clipped by 2 bases and J by 15 bases, with 17 bases between them. This CDR3 has 13 amino acids. The chain's CDR3 is CASSYDLSSSRFF. CDR3 in DNA: TGTGCCAGCAGTTACGATTTGTCCTCGTCCAGGTTCTTC.

This clone came up a few times. The chain joins TRBV30 to TRBJ1-2; the match to TRBD1 covers 7 bases. CDR3 size: 13 residues. Germline V gene data show CDR1 as GTSNPN and CDR2 as SVGIG (reference sequence). Unmatched junction bases numbered 5, after V lost 5 bases and J lost 2 bases. CDR3 amino acids: CAWSKQGNYGYTF. CDR3 nucleotides: TGTGCCTGGTCAAAACAGGGGAACTATGGCTACACCTTC.

This chain joins TRBV5-4 and TRBJ2-5; 9 bases are a match to TRBD1. Germline V CDR1 and CDR2: SGHNT, YYREEE (reference sequence). Losses at the gene ends were 1 base for V and 5 bases for J; bases not matched to a gene: 6. The CDR3 covers 15 residues. CDR3 region: CASSLRTGAGETQYF. The CDR3, as DNA: TGTGCCAGCAGCTTGAGGACAGGGGCCGGGGAGACCCAGTACTTC.

In its sample, this clone was seen a few times. This CDR3 is also generated by other DNA sequences in the sample. The V call is TRBV10-3, the J call TRBJ1-1, with 9 bases aligning to TRBD1. Trimming removed 9 bases from V and 1 base from J; junction bases left unmatched: 3. This CDR3 is 13 amino acids long. Germline CDR1 reads ENHRY; CDR2 reads SYGVKD. The CDR3 DNA reads TGTGCCATAGGACAGGGGACGAACACTGAAGCTTTCTTT. Its translation is CAIGQGTNTEAFF.

There are a few counts of this clone. The rearrangement joins TRBV10-3 to TRBJ1-2; 9 positions agree with TRBD1. Germline V gene lookup returns CDR1 ENHRY and CDR2 SYGVKD. With 9 bases clipped from V and 4 bases from J, the junction kept 6 bases outside the gene matches. CDR3 size: 13 residues. The chain's CDR3 is CAIAQGAFYGYTF. In DNA form, the CDR3 reads TGTGCCATAGCACAGGGGGCGTTCTATGGCTACACCTTC.

This clone came up many times. This chain joins TRBV4-1 and TRBJ1-6; no clear D gene. CDR1 and CDR2 (germline): MGHRA, YSYEKL. This CDR3 region has 13 residues. V shed 2 bases and J shed 5 bases, with 4 bases lying between them. CDR3 in amino acids: CASSQLDNSPLHF. The CDR3 bases are TGCGCCAGCAGCCAACTAGATAATTCACCCCTCCACTTT.

A few counts support this clone. J is TRBJ1-6 and V is TRBV7-2; 7 nucleotides line up with TRBD1. The CDR3 contains 13 residues. The germline V gene encodes CDR1 SGHTA and CDR2 FQGNSA. Trimming removed 3 bases from V and 7 bases from J; junction bases left unmatched: 0. This CDR3 reads CASSLDRNSPLHF. The CDR3 nucleotides are TGTGCCAGCAGCTTGGACAGGAATTCACCCCTCCACTTT.